A single sample gave rise to the 16 T cell receptor beta chains below, sequenced in a study of CD8 T cells in Susac syndrome. With random hexamers, 0.5 to 1 ug RNA was reverse transcribed. TCRdb reprocessed the immunoSEQ multiplex PCR reads with MiXCR, giving one entry per CDR3 protein. Of about 200,000 distinct CDR3 sequences listed, roughly 96% are singletons. Specimen: CD4+ T cells from PBMCs. These TCRs come from a human donor with multiple sclerosis.

The chain has TRBV20-1 and TRBJ2-1, with 7 bases fitting TRBD2. Trimming at V came to 5 bases and at J to 7 bases, leaving 11 bases not matched to a gene. CDR3 size: 14 residues. In germline, CDR1 is DFQATT, CDR2 SNEGSKA (reference sequence). The CDR3 sequence: CSASLGLGSNEQFF. CDR3 nucleotides: TGCAGTGCTTCTCTAGGACTAGGGTCGAATGAGCAGTTCTTC.

The rearrangement uses TRBV6-6 and TRBJ2-7; D possibly corresponds to TRBD1 (5 bases). There are 12 residues in the CDR3. V was clipped by 6 bases and J by 3 bases, with 9 bases between them. The germline gives CDR1 MNHNY, CDR2 SVGAGI (reference sequence). The CDR3: CASRTTGYEQYF. CDR3 sequence (DNA): TGTGCCAGCAGAACAACAGGCTACGAGCAGTACTTC.

This clonotype is a singleton in its sample. This chain joins TRBV24-1 and TRBJ2-5, with TRBD1 identical over 8 bases. Per the germline V gene, CDR1 is KGHDR and CDR2 is SFDVKD. This CDR3 has 15 amino acids. The junction had 7 bases not matched to a gene; V was cut back by 3 bases and J by 5 bases. The CDR3 loop is CATSDPSGGQETQYF. CDR3 DNA: TGTGCCACCAGTGATCCATCAGGGGGCCAGGAGACCCAGTACTTC.

The CDR3 protein is CSAQTGTSGAYEQYF. The CDR3 region has the DNA TGCAGTGCCCAAACCGGGACTAGCGGGGCCTACGAGCAGTACTTC. V usage is TRBV20-1 and J usage is TRBJ2-7, with 13 bases that match TRBD2. This CDR3 contains 15 residues. V dropped 6 bases and J dropped 2; count of bases not matched to a gene: 7. In germline, CDR1 is DFQATT, CDR2 SNEGSKA (reference sequence).

This clonotype was counted a single time. The DNA for the CDR3 is TGCGCCAGCAGCCAAGTGGGGGGGCCAGGGAACTATGGCTACACCTTC. Amino acid sequence: CASSQVGGPGNYGYTF. V gene TRBV4-1 combines with J gene TRBJ1-2; D may be TRBD1 (6 bases). Germline CDR1 MGHRA, CDR2 YSYEKL. CDR3 length: 16 amino acids. The V end was cut by 1 base, the J end by 2 bases, with 14 bases between.

The genes are TRBV14 and TRBJ2-5; TRBD2 might be the D (6 bases). Between the trimmed V and J ends, which lost 8 bases and 2 bases, there was a span of 12 bases. Germline values: CDR1 SGHDN, CDR2 FVKESK. CDR3 length: 13 amino acids. In nucleotides, the CDR3 is TGTGCCAGCGGACCGGCGGGACAAGAGACCCAGTACTTC. Its protein product is CASGPAGQETQYF. Full variable domain (outside the CDR3, taken from reference TRBV14 and TRBJ2-5): EAGVTQFPSHSVIEKGQTVTLRCDPISGHDNLYWYRRVMGKEIKFLLHFVKESKQDESGMPNNRFLAERTGGTYSTLKVQPAELEDSGVYFCASGPAGQETQYFGPGTRLLVL.

The rearrangement links TRBV7-3 to TRBJ2-7, with a possible D match to TRBD2 (5 bases). The germline V gene has CDR1 SGHTA and CDR2 FQGTGA. The CDR3 spans 14 residues. The V end lost 2 bases, the J end lost 5 bases, and 13 bases lay between the germline ends. The CDR3 protein is CASSLRGPGDEQYF. CDR3 coding DNA: TGTGCCAGCAGCTTACGAGGGCCCGGGGACGAGCAGTACTTC.

The chain recombines TRBV11-3 with TRBJ1-4, with D perhaps TRBD1 (5 bases). Germline V gene data show CDR1 as SGHNT and CDR2 as YENEEA. V lost 1 base and J lost 3, with 6 bases in between. This CDR3 has 14 amino acids. The CDR3 protein is CASSLGQPNEKLFF. The CDR3 bases are TGTGCCAGCAGCTTAGGACAGCCTAATGAAAAACTGTTTTTT.

CDR3 protein: CSAREDPRGEQFF. The CDR3 nucleotides are TGCAGTGCTAGAGAAGACCCCAGGGGTGAGCAGTTCTTC. The chain links TRBV20-1 to TRBJ2-1, with a tentative D call TRBD1 (6 bases). CDR3 size: 13 residues. Trimming took 0 bases from V and 9 from J, leaving 12 bases between them. CDR1 is DFQATT and CDR2 is SNEGSKA in the germline V gene (reference sequence).

The chain recombines TRBV5-4 with TRBJ1-2; D is unclear. Trimming stripped 3 bases from V and 5 bases from J, with 11 bases between. Germline V gives CDR1 SGHNT, CDR2 YYREEE (reference sequence). The CDR3 covers 13 residues. CDR3 nucleotides: TGTGCCAGCAGCTGGAACTCTGAGTATGGCTACACCTTC. Protein product: CASSWNSEYGYTF.

The rearrangement links TRBV9 to TRBJ2-6; no firm D call. The CDR3 totals 16 residues. CDR1 and CDR2 from the germline V gene are SGDLS and YYNGEE. V lost 0 bases and J lost 2, with 9 bases in between. The CDR3: CASSVGGTPGANVLTF. CDR3 coding DNA: TGTGCCAGCAGCGTAGGAGGAACACCTGGGGCCAACGTCCTGACTTTC.

The chain links TRBV12-3 or TRBV12-4 to TRBJ2-3; 12 positions match TRBD2. V gave up 6 bases and J gave up 6 bases; unmatched junction bases: 10. This CDR3 contains 16 residues. The CDR3 DNA is TGTGCCAGCAGGGTTCAACTAGCGGGAGGCTTGGATACGCAGTATTTT. Encoded protein: CASRVQLAGGLDTQYF.

This chain uses TRBV4-2 with TRBJ2-2; TRBD1 might be the D (6 bases). Per germline, CDR1 LGHNA and CDR2 YNFKEQ. V shed 4 bases and J shed 7 bases, with 10 bases lying between them. The CDR3 spans 13 residues. The CDR3 bases are TGTGCCAGCAGCCCGAGGGGGAGCGGGGAGCTGTTTTTT. Residues: CASSPRGSGELFF.

The genes are TRBV29-1 and TRBJ2-5; no clear D gene. Deletions cut 2 bases from V and 4 bases from J, with 11 bases between. This CDR3 is 13 amino acids long. Germline-derived CDR1 and CDR2 are SQVTM and ANQGSEA. In nucleotides, the CDR3 is TGCAGCGTTGAAAGGAAAGTGGGAGAGACCCAGTACTTC. Its translation: CSVERKVGETQYF.

This rearrangement joins TRBV5-1 to TRBJ2-7, with 7 nucleotides matching TRBD1. This CDR3 is built from 14 residues. J lost 3 bases, V lost 5 bases, and 8 bases had no gene match. CDR1 is SGHRS and CDR2 is YFSETQ in the germline V gene. In nucleotides, the CDR3 is TGCGCCAGCAGTATTGACAGGGAAGGCTACGAGCAGTACTTC. It codes for CASSIDREGYEQYF.

The V call is TRBV20-1, the J call TRBJ2-7, with D perhaps matching TRBD2 (7 bases). The CDR3 consists of 14 residues. Trimming cost V 1 base and J 6 bases, with 16 bases left between them. Germline loops: CDR1 DFQATT, CDR2 SNEGSKA (reference sequence). As DNA, the CDR3 is TGCAGTGCTAGAGGGGGGGGCATAATCGGCGAGCAGTACTTC. It yields the protein CSARGGGIIGEQYF.